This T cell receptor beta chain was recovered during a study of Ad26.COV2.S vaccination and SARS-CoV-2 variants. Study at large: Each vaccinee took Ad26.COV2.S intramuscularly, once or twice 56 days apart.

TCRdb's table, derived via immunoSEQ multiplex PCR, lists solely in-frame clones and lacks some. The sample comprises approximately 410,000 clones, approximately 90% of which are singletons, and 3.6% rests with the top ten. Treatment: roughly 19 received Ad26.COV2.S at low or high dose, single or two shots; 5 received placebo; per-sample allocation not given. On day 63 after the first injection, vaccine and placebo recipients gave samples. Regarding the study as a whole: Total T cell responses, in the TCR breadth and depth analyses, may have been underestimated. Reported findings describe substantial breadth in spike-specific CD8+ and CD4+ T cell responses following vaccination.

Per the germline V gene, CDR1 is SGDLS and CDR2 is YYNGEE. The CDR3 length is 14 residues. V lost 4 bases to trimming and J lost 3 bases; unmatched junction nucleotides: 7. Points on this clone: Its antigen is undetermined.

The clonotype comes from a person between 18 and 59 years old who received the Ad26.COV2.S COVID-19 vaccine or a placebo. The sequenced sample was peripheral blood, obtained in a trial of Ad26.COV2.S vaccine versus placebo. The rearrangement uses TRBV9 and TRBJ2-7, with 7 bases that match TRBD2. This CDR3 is CASSPVAGVYEQYF. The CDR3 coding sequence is TGTGCCAGCAGCCCCGTTGCGGGGGTCTACGAGCAGTACTTC.